The sequence of this T cell receptor (beta chain) was determined in a study of cytomegalovirus exposure and HLA in healthy donors (dated by TCRdb to 2015 to 2018). General notes on the study: An earlier analysis of roughly 570 of the donors reported around 280 Gb of sequence data and 95 million to 130 million unique TCR beta sequences obtained from about 179 million T cells. Donor age, sex, ethnicity and CMV serostatus were collected together with the repertoire data. In the later analysis, no new phenotypic data were used to find candidate immune exposures; instead, reliance was placed on TCR beta sequences and their occurrence across donors. Using immunosequencing, the study profiled T cell repertoires from about 620 subjects and related those repertoires to cytomegalovirus serostatus. Four or five DR-DQ haplotypes were handled as single units for association and clustering because linkage in the cohort was strong. In a later genetic analysis, genome-wide SNP genotypes for about three fifths of the roughly 670 donors were used, and that subset was treated as a discovery cohort. In a later analysis, previously published TCR beta repertoires from 500 to 750 donors were re-analyzed and high-resolution HLA genotyping was added so that TCR occurrence patterns could be studied. Across about 380 genotyped donors of the cohort, an average of roughly 200,000 unique TCR beta nucleotide sequences per donor were sequenced, and 15% to 20% of those sequences were non-productive. All discovery cohort repertoires had been generated using a single sequencing platform. Typing coverage differed by locus: A, B, C, DRB1 and DQB1 were typed in about 620-640 donors, DQA1 in about 560, DPA1 in some 600, and DPB1 in approximately 450. Approximately 330 gigabases of sequencing data and 91 million or so unique TCR sequences made up an early release that covered approximately 620 HLA-typed donors. Along with the roughly 700-subject first cohort, a separate validation cohort of about 110 different subjects was used. Class I and class II HLA loci were covered by the typing at four-digit resolution. The genetic ancestry cluster associated with self-reported Caucasian donors included roughly four fifths of the roughly 400 genotyped donors. To predict cytomegalovirus infection status, the study combined high-throughput TCR immunosequencing, statistical association of individual TCRs with disease status, and machine learning. An earlier analysis of some 500 of the donors applied high-throughput TCR beta sequencing to assess whether each TCR beta V gene segment acted as functional or pseudogenic. The study was designed to test whether signatures of past pathogen exposure could be identified by cataloging public T cell receptors.

The library was generated by the immunoSEQ multiplex PCR assay. For the multiplex PCR, a mixture combining 60 forward primers for TCR Vbeta segments and 13 reverse primers for TCR Jbeta segments was used. The CDR3 region of rearranged TCR beta genes was amplified from genomic DNA with a multiplex PCR assay. On the Illumina HiSeq System, the amplified TCR beta libraries were sequenced as 87-base-pair reads. The paper's data handling went like this. A later analysis tallied around 87 million unique TCR beta chains across the approximately 670 repertoires, and around 12 million of those chains were shared by two or more donors. Raw reads were error-corrected and collapsed into unique sequences with a nearest-neighbor algorithm that merged closely related sequences to remove PCR and sequencing errors. CDR3 sequences were aligned to IMGT reference sequences to assign V, D and J gene segments. For a sequence to be retained, a match of at least six nucleotides was required to both a V gene segment and a J gene segment. Rearrangements were classified as productive when the CDR3 lacked stop codons and remained in frame with V and J, and all other rearrangements were classified as non-productive. CDR3 was defined by IMGT convention, running from the second conserved V-encoded cysteine to the conserved J-encoded phenylalanine. Sequences without an unambiguous match to a single V gene segment were excluded from the earlier analysis of 500 to 700 of the donors. In an earlier analysis of 587 of the donors, a V segment was called functional when productive rearrangements were above 56.7%, and segregating when the standard deviation between donors exceeded 5%. To diagnose cytomegalovirus status from the catalog of TCR beta chain sequences, a statistical classification framework was built. A later analysis assigned V and J genes by comparing TCR nucleotide sequences with IMGT/GENE-DB human TR gene sequences. The TCRdist pipeline was used in a later analysis to assign CDR3 sequences and most-parsimonious VDJ recombination scenarios. In a later analysis, every TCR beta chain was defined by the combination of its CDR3 amino acid sequence and its V-gene family, and reads without a unique V-gene family were dropped. To address suspected cross-contamination and a sequencing artifact, a later analysis removed roughly 640 highly shared, low-generation-probability nucleotide sequences. In a later analysis, a clonal expansion index was calculated for each public chain from normalized within-repertoire ranks of inferred template counts. In a later analysis, generation probabilities were computed using a VDJ recombination model fitted to out-of-frame rearrangements, and the results were checked against IGoR. In a later analysis, hypergeometric tests were used to score TCR-TCR, TCR-HLA and TCR-CMV co-occurrence, with a repertoire-size bias correction applied to TCR pairs. False discovery rates were estimated in a later analysis by permuting HLA or CMV assignments 20 times. A later analysis grouped co-occurring TCRs with DBSCAN, adding TCRdist sequence similarity when clustering within HLA-allele-positive subsets. Repertoires with fewer than 30,000 or more than 120,000 public chains, plus five repertoires with anomalous nucleotide sharing, were excluded from co-occurrence clustering. Sourced from immuneACCESS, this table was stored by TCRdb with only in-frame sequences that have V and J called. A share of the clones is absent; for the studies checked, an unresolved V gene accounts for under half, and the remainder has no known explanation. V and J calls and clone size are as listed in that table; D and trimming were resolved from the DNA. This sample is represented by 170,000 or so clones; roughly 73% of them were singletons. Clones ranked in the top ten supply more than 1.1% of the sample.

In total, roughly 670 healthy bone marrow donors made up the cohort. At the time of sampling, every cohort member was nominally healthy, though immune exposures that went unrecorded were likely present. The donor was CMV seronegative and belonged to the group of roughly 330 seronegative cohort members. A peripheral blood sample was collected from each donor, and TCR beta sequencing was performed on peripheral blood mononuclear cells. The Qiagen DNeasy Blood Extraction Kit was used to extract genomic DNA from the blood cell samples. Points on this clone: This clone's antigen is unknown. No base quality information exists; no much larger clone differs at one position.

The research as a whole found: Broadly in line with IMGT annotations, most TCR beta V segments showed up in productive rearrangements about 87% or about 30% of the time in an earlier analysis of approximately 640 of the donors. The 87-base-pair reads could not distinguish some IMGT-functional V segments, including TRBV6-2 and TRBV6-3, so those segments were excluded. A further reported finding was that TCR beta sequences accurately predicted the HLA-A and HLA-B alleles for most subjects in the first cohort. In both the original and validation cohorts, the classifier was reported to diagnose cytomegalovirus status with high specificity and sensitivity. In a later analysis, several top co-occurrence clusters were reported to appear linked to parvovirus B19, influenza, CMV and Epstein-Barr virus. The earlier analysis of approximately 560 of the donors excluded approximately 15 rarely observed V segments, including chromosome 9 orphons, because counts were too low. Compared with the 666-donor mean, donors in an Asian-associated ancestry cluster had fewer N-insertions in productive TCRs, according to a later genetic analysis. According to a later analysis, TCR association rates differed among HLA loci, with DRB1 alleles showing the most associated TCRs and HLA-C alleles showing the fewest. In a later genetic analysis, a missense DCLRE1C variant was associated with V-gene and J-gene trimming of TCR beta chains, and the association was replicated in an independent cohort. The cohort was sequenced for TCR beta chains only, and without alpha or paired-chain data the features that could be detected were limited. Linkage disequilibrium might explain the correlated functional status among segregating V segments, but an unknown experimental factor could not be ruled out. A cluster of highly shared sequence variants was judged likely to represent a technical artifact of the sequencing pipeline. Most TCR sequences were seen in very few donors, while some public TCRs were found in many individuals. Immune exposure information for the cohort was limited to CMV serostatus. The study gave a list of some 150 TCR beta chains associated with cytomegalovirus. Assigning TCR associations to individual alleles was difficult when HLA alleles, especially DR and DQ, strongly co-occurred. Specific HLA alleles were associated with over 15,000 TCR beta sequences at a false discovery rate of 0.05 in a later analysis. A few of the identified cytomegalovirus-associated TCR beta chains were confirmed in vitro to be specific for cytomegalovirus antigens. The authors suggested that the approach could potentially be extended to other disease states and immunological phenotypes. In a later analysis, HLA-associated TCR beta chains showed more clonal expansion and lower generation probabilities than non-associated chains that were equally common. Because HLA typing was missing for some donors at each locus, association tests included only the typed subset. Sequencing depth was assumed to be roughly uniform across donors in the presence/absence analyses, though that assumption may not hold. According to a later analysis, most CMV-associated TCR beta chains appeared to be HLA-restricted, and the HLA associations seemed to be driven largely by CMV exposure.

The CDR3 spans 16 residues, from the cysteine through the phenylalanine. Only the CDR3 portion is preserved as DNA: 48 bases, with reading frame beginning at the first base. The V end loses 6 bases and the J end loses 0 bases, and a stretch of 15 bases separates them. The germline V gene encodes CDR1 MNHNY and CDR2 SVGAGI (reference sequence). The sample taken for sequencing was PBMCs. This receptor chain uses TRBV6-6 and TRBJ2-1; TRBD2 is possibly the D segment (5 matching bases). This TCR derives from a woman younger than 45 in good health and CMV-seronegative. The CDR3 protein sequence reads: CASRPTEVSSYNEQFF. In nucleotide form, the sequence is TGTGCCAGCAGACCCACGGAGGTTAGCTCCTACAATGAGCAGTTCTTC.